The text below deals with one T cell receptor beta chain. Its antigen remains unknown. Sequencing of DNA taken from cultured CD4+ T cells relied on the Oncomine TCR Beta short-read assay. A single record per CDR3 protein comes from TCRdb applying MiXCR to the PCR reads. The sample lists 8,000 or so distinct CDR3 sequences, around 62% occurring once. These data belong to a study of vaccination and CD4 T cells after COVID-19. Overall study: Post-COVID samples were collected a median about 94 days following diagnosis, spanning 35 to 161.

Trimming removed 3 bases at V and 7 bases at J, with 18 bases between. This CDR3 spans 15 amino acids. This sample's treatment: roughly nine-day PBMC culture with coronavirus spike peptide pools or control peptides (ViraFEST assay). The clonotype was recovered from a human donor who had recovered from COVID-19. The rearrangement links TRBV12-3 or TRBV12-4 to TRBJ1-2, with TRBD1 as a possible D gene (6 bases). Sequenced sample: CD4+ T cells from blood, cultured in vitro. This CDR3 reads CASSLGSWGPSGYTF. CDR3 nucleotides: TGTGCCAGCAGTTTGGGGAGTTGGGGGCCGAGTGGCTACACCTTC.